Listed below are T cell receptor beta chains from one sample, sequenced in a study of blood T cell repertoires in COVID-19. Profiling relied on immunoSEQ multiplex PCR, and the TCRdb table lists in-frame clones only, not all of them. The sample holds about 200,000 clones; more than 75% are singletons and the top ten take about 12%. Sequencing was done on a sample of peripheral blood. Receptors originate from a woman in her thirties or forties with acute or convalescent COVID-19. Both conserved end residues are part of each CDR3.

V,CDR3
TRBV11-2,CASSWETSGVPYEQYF
TRBV24-1,CATSEGDRNYGYTF
TRBV5-1,CASSPIGGGQPQHF
TRBV11-3,CASSSISGRNEQFF
TRBV30,CAWSVRPYGAEAFF
TRBV10-3,CAISESGIMNTEAFF
TRBV5-5,CASSSQGGGSPLHF
TRBV19,CASSSHSPYEQYF
TRBV4-1,CASSQDKLAGGRFF
TRBV5-1,CASSLEGGSGNTIYF